The 16 T cell receptor beta chains below come from one sample, sequenced in a study of HIV-infected patients and healthy controls (dated by TCRdb to between 2012 and 2015). Follow-up blood was drawn from HIV-infected patients roughly three months, about 14 weeks, after the initiation of antiretroviral therapy. Whole blood was used without fractionating the cells, so the repertoire represented all peripheral T cells without sorting. Libraries were constructed by 5' RACE. TCRdb lists the instrument as Illumina MiSeq. Reverse transcription of approximately 540 ng RNA was performed with SuperScript III using primers directed against the alpha and beta constant regions. Separate alpha and beta chain libraries were generated by chain-specific third strand synthesis with multiplexing indices. The public reads were quality trimmed at Q25 with fastp and then assembled into clones with MiXCR by TCRdb, keeping productive beta chains. Every entry covers one CDR3 protein and lists the most common genes and DNA from its rows. For this sample the table gives about 5,000 distinct CDR3 sequences, of which 20% to 25% were detected only once. Almost 30% of the sample is taken by the ten largest.

The material was blood, obtained during antiretroviral therapy. These TCRs come from an adult with HIV infection.

This sequence joins TRBV7-8 and TRBJ2-7; TRBD1 agrees at 10 bases. V shed 5 bases and J 7 bases; nucleotides not matched to a gene: 17. The germline V gene has CDR1 SGHVS and CDR2 FQNEAQ. The CDR3 length is 17 residues. The DNA of the CDR3 is TGTGCCAGCAGCATGTGGGACAGGGGCCACTCAGGTTGGGAGCAGTACTTC. Protein: CASSMWDRGHSGWEQYF.

A few counts support this clonotype. V and J are TRBV6-2 or TRBV6-3 and TRBJ1-5; 8 bases fit TRBD1. Germline CDR1 reads MNHEY; CDR2 reads SVGEGT. V was pared by 6 bases and J by 1 base, with 5 bases of the junction left unmatched. The CDR3 sequence is 15 residues long. CDR3 DNA: TGTGCCAGCAGCCTCGGACAGGGCAGCAATCAGCCCCAGCATTTT. This encodes CASSLGQGSNQPQHF.

This clonotype is categorized as large. The CDR3 reads CASSFDSYNEQFF. The CDR3, as DNA: TGTGCCAGCAGCTTTGACTCCTACAATGAGCAGTTCTTC. The chain couples TRBV11-2 to TRBJ2-1; D is unresolved. Germline CDR1 SGHAT, CDR2 FQNNGV. V was shortened by 3 bases and J by 0 bases, with 3 bases between the two germline ends. This CDR3 is 13 amino acids long.

The sample holds one count of this clonotype. A read error is possible here, since a much larger clone lies one base away. This rearrangement joins TRBV4-3 to TRBJ2-3; D unclear. V was trimmed by 7 bases and J by 5 bases, leaving 13 bases between them. Per the germline V gene, CDR1 is LGHNA and CDR2 is YSLEER. The CDR3 runs to 13 residues. The CDR3 DNA follows: TGCGCCAGCATCCCCGTGAGAGGAGATACGCAGTATTTT. It yields the protein CASIPVRGDTQYF.

Within the sample, this clonotype is medium-sized (0.01 to 0.1%). The V gene is TRBV11-2, the J gene TRBJ1-2; the match to TRBD1 covers 8 bases. The CDR3 length is 17 residues. Trimming at V came to 0 bases and at J to 4 bases, leaving 10 bases not matched to a gene. CDR1 and CDR2 (germline): SGHAT, FQNNGV. CDR3 sequence: CASSLDLRAGGVYGYTF. CDR3 nucleotides: TGTGCCAGCAGCTTAGATCTAAGGGCAGGGGGCGTCTATGGCTACACCTTC.

By share, this clonotype ranks as medium-sized. The chain recombines TRBV5-6 with TRBJ2-1; D possibly corresponds to TRBD1 (6 bases). Germline V CDR1 and CDR2: SGHDT, YYEEEE. V was trimmed by 6 bases and J by 5 bases, leaving 21 bases between them. This CDR3 region has 16 residues. The CDR3 DNA follows: TGTGCCAGCACCCGCGACCGTGGGGGCCACAACAATGAGCAGTTCTTC. Translating gives CASTRDRGGHNNEQFF. The variable domain in full, with the rest retrieved from reference TRBV5-6 and TRBJ2-1, is DAGVTQSPTHLIKTRGQQVTLRCSPKSGHDTVSWYQQALGQGPQFIFQYYEEEERQRGNFPDRFSGHQFPNYSSELNVNALLLGDSALYLCASTRDRGGHNNEQFFGPGTRLTVL.

Note on this clonotype: A much larger clonotype is one base distant, so this may be a read error. The rearrangement uses TRBV6-2 or TRBV6-3 and TRBJ1-1, with a tentative D call TRBD1 (5 bases). Per the germline V gene, CDR1 is MNHEY and CDR2 is SVGEGT. The CDR3 is made up of 13 amino acids. The CDR3 sequence is CASSYQGATEDFF. The DNA for the CDR3 is TGTGCCAGCAGTTACCAGGGAGCCACTGAAGATTTCTTT.

This clonotype rates as medium-sized. This chain uses TRBV4-1 with TRBJ1-2; the D gene is possibly TRBD1 (6 bases). CDR3 length: 17 residues. V lost 1 base and J 4 bases, leaving 19 bases between the germline ends. Germline loops: CDR1 MGHRA, CDR2 YSYEKL. The chain's CDR3 is CASSQGPPGRGGYGYTF. In DNA, the CDR3 is TGCGCCAGCAGCCAAGGGCCCCCTGGCAGGGGCGGCTATGGCTACACCTTC.

Relative to its sample, this clonotype is medium-sized. This chain uses TRBV10-1 with TRBJ2-3; D perhaps matches TRBD2 (5 bases). CDR1 is WNHNN and CDR2 is SYGVQD in the germline V gene (reference sequence). The CDR3 spans 15 residues. Trimming removed 2 bases at V and 2 bases at J, with 11 bases between. CDR3 loop: CASSETSPDTDTQYF. The DNA of the CDR3 is TGCGCCAGCAGTGAGACTAGTCCAGACACAGATACGCAGTATTTT.

The chain recombines TRBV11-2 with TRBJ2-7, with D tentatively TRBD1 (6 bases). The germline V gene encodes CDR1 SGHAT and CDR2 FQNNGV. The length of the CDR3 is 12 residues. Trimming took off 8 bases at V and 6 bases at J, with 14 bases between the two ends. CDR3 DNA sequence: TGTGCCAGCGGATTACAGGGCAGCGAGCAGTACTTC. This gives the protein CASGLQGSEQYF.

A note on this clonotype: Being one base from a much bigger clone, this may be a read error. The chain recombines TRBV19 with TRBJ2-1; D gene uncertain. The CDR3 runs 13 residues. Germline CDR1 is LNHDA and CDR2 is SQIVND (reference sequence). The DNA of the CDR3 is TGTGCCAGTAGTATAGATTTCGTCAATGAGCAGTTATTC. This codes for CASSIDFVNEQLF.

In this sample, this clonotype turned up once. V gene TRBV5-1 combines with J gene TRBJ2-2; 8 nucleotides align to TRBD2. V gave up 5 bases and J gave up 0 bases; unmatched junction bases: 6. This CDR3 has 16 amino acids. From germline, CDR1 is SGHRS and CDR2 YFSETQ. The CDR3 nucleotides read TGCGCCAGCAGACAAAAACTAGCGGCGAACACCGGGGAGCTGTTTTTT. Translating it yields CASRQKLAANTGELFF.

This clonotype rates as medium-sized (0.01 to 0.1%). The chain carries TRBV20-1 and TRBJ2-1; 7 bases fit TRBD2. The V segment lost 2 bases and the J segment 3 bases; nucleotides outside the gene matches: 4. Per germline, CDR1 DFQATT and CDR2 SNEGSKA (reference sequence). This CDR3 has 14 amino acids. The DNA for the CDR3 is TGCAGTGCTAGAATGTGGGACTACTACAATGAGCAGTTCTTC. It encodes CSARMWDYYNEQFF.

On this clonotype: A read error may be the cause here, since a much bigger clone is one base away. The chain carries TRBV11-2 and TRBJ1-1; 12 bases match TRBD1. This CDR3 has 16 residues. The germline gives CDR1 SGHAT, CDR2 FQNNGV. With V trimmed by 6 bases and J by 5 bases, 10 bases remained unmatched. In nucleotides, the CDR3 is TGTGCCAGCAGATGGGCCGGGACAGGGGGCTGGACTGAAGCTTTCTTT. It is translated as CASRWAGTGGWTEAFF.

In this sample, this clonotype is medium-sized. The rearrangement links TRBV4-1 to TRBJ1-1; perhaps TRBD1 as D (5 bases). Trimming took off 4 bases at V and 5 bases at J, with 8 bases between the two ends. The CDR3 sequence is 12 residues long. The germline CDR1 and CDR2 sequences are MGHRA and YSYEKL. CDR3 coding DNA: TGCGCCAGCAGCCGTCCAGGGACTGAAGCTTTCTTT. Protein product: CASSRPGTEAFF.

The chain employs TRBV11-1 and TRBJ2-2; 14 bases fit TRBD2. The CDR3 is made up of 22 amino acids. CDR1 SGHAT and CDR2 FQDESV come from the germline V gene (reference sequence). Trimming cost V 5 bases and J 0 bases; bases outside gene matches: 17. This CDR3 reads CASSPTPLWTSGGLSNTGELFF. CDR3 DNA sequence: TGTGCCAGCAGCCCAACCCCTCTCTGGACTAGCGGGGGGCTGTCGAACACCGGGGAGCTGTTTTTT.